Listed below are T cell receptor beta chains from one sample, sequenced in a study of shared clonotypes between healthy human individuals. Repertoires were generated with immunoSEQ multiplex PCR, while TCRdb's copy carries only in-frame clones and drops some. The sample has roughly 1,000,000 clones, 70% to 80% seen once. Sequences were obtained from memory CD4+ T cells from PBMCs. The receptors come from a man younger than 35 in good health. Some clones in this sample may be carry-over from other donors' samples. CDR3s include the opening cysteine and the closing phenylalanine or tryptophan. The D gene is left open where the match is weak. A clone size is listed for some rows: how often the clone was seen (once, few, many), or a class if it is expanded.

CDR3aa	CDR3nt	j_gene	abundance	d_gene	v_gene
CASSARGILETQYF	TGTGCCAGCAGTGCCAGGGGAATACTAGAGACCCAGTACTTC	TRBJ2-5	once	-	TRBV2
CAITREGLYEQYF	TGTGCCATCACCCGGGAGGGCCTTTACGAGCAGTACTTC	TRBJ2-7	-	TRBD2	TRBV10-3
CASSYPIPTGTGVEQYF	TGTGCCAGCAGTTACCCGATACCAACCGGGACAGGGGTCGAGCAGTACTTC	TRBJ2-7	-	TRBD1	TRBV28
CASSPPSGLTKGKLFF	TGTGCCAGCTCACCACCCAGTGGACTCACTAAAGGAAAACTGTTTTTT	TRBJ1-4	few	-	TRBV18
CASSIQKNRGNQPQHF	TGTGCCAGTAGTATCCAAAAAAACAGAGGTAATCAGCCCCAGCATTTT	TRBJ1-5	-	-	TRBV19
CASSDGVRVAMETQYF	TGTGCCAGCAGCGATGGCGTGAGGGTGGCAATGGAGACCCAGTACTTC	TRBJ2-5	few	-	TRBV5-8
CASSWPGNTEAFF	TGTGCCAGCAGTTGGCCCGGGAACACTGAAGCTTTCTTT	TRBJ1-1	once	-	TRBV28
CATSGLAGGSYEQYF	TGTGCCACCTCGGGACTAGCGGGAGGTTCTTACGAGCAGTACTTC	TRBJ2-7	-	TRBD2	TRBV2
CASSQVPTGIPYEQYF	TGCGCCAGCAGCCAAGTCCCGACAGGGATCCCCTACGAGCAGTACTTC	TRBJ2-7	-	TRBD1	TRBV4-1
CASSLDRGNTIYF	TGTGCCAGCAGCTTAGACCGGGGAAACACCATATATTTT	TRBJ1-3	-	-	TRBV7-2
CASSRLAEYNEQFF	TGCGCCAGCAGCAGACTAGCGGAGTACAATGAGCAGTTCTTC	TRBJ2-1	-	TRBD2	TRBV5-1
CASQERGRSTEAFF	TGTGCCAGCCAGGAAAGGGGAAGGAGCACTGAAGCTTTCTTT	TRBJ1-1	once	-	TRBV19
CASSPSGRIYEQYF	TGTGCCAGCAGCCCAAGCGGGAGGATATACGAGCAGTACTTC	TRBJ2-7	-	TRBD2	TRBV9
CASSLVWEAAYEQYF	TGCGCCAGCAGCTTGGTGTGGGAAGCAGCCTACGAGCAGTACTTC	TRBJ2-7	-	-	TRBV5-1
CASSLRTSGRGEQYF	TGTGCCAGCAGTTTAAGGACTAGCGGGAGAGGCGAGCAGTACTTC	TRBJ2-7	-	TRBD2	TRBV28
CASKKIAGDSDTQYF	TGTGCCAGCAAGAAAATAGCGGGAGATTCAGATACGCAGTATTTT	TRBJ2-3	-	TRBD2	TRBV2
CASSVRALPKDTQYF	TGTGCCAGCAGCGTCCGGGCCCTACCCAAAGATACGCAGTATTTT	TRBJ2-3	few	-	TRBV9
CASSPSSGNYEQYF	TGTGCCAGCTCACCGTCGTCCGGGAACTACGAGCAGTACTTC	TRBJ2-7	-	-	TRBV18
CASSLTGKQEQYF	TGTGCCAGCAGCCTTACAGGGAAGCAGGAGCAGTACTTC	TRBJ2-7	-	-	TRBV28
CASSLASQETQYF	TGTGCCAGCAGCTTGGCCTCACAAGAGACCCAGTACTTC	TRBJ2-5	few	-	TRBV5-4
CASSSWGKGEQYF	TGTGCCAGCAGCTCGTGGGGGAAGGGCGAGCAGTACTTC	TRBJ2-7	-	-	TRBV5-4
CASSFNDRTTYYEQYF	TGCGCCAGCAGCTTTAACGACCGGACTACTTACTACGAGCAGTACTTC	TRBJ2-7	-	-	TRBV5-1
CAWRRNLVDTQYF	TGTGCCTGGCGGCGGAACCTTGTAGATACGCAGTATTTT	TRBJ2-3	-	-	TRBV30
CASSATSEAGEQYF	TGTGCCAGCAGCGCTACTAGCGAGGCGGGGGAGCAGTACTTC	TRBJ2-7	-	TRBD2	TRBV9
CASSRLGDQPQHF	TGTGCCAGCAGTCGGTTGGGAGATCAGCCCCAGCATTTT	TRBJ1-5	-	-	TRBV2
CASDRGQGGNEKLFF	TGTGCCAGCGATCGAGGACAGGGAGGGAATGAAAAACTGTTTTTT	TRBJ1-4	-	TRBD1	TRBV6-1
CASRGHTYEQYF	TGTGCCAGCAGGGGACATACCTACGAGCAGTACTTC	TRBJ2-7	-	-	TRBV6-1
CASSYTTGPLQYEQYF	TGCGCCAGCAGCTATACCACCGGGCCCCTTCAGTACGAGCAGTACTTC	TRBJ2-7	-	-	TRBV5-1
CASSVLGLGVPYEQYF	TGTGCCAGCAGTGTACTCGGACTAGGGGTTCCCTACGAGCAGTACTTC	TRBJ2-7	-	TRBD2	TRBV28
CASSRTVTGELFF	TGCGCCAGCAGCCGGACAGTTACCGGGGAGCTGTTTTTT	TRBJ2-2	-	-	TRBV10-2
CASSLAQGSDYGYTF	TGTGCCAGCAGCTTAGCGCAGGGGTCGGACTATGGCTACACCTTC	TRBJ1-2	-	-	TRBV7-2
CASSVRQGALTAGNEQFF	TGTGCCAGCAGCGTCAGACAGGGGGCCTTAACAGCGGGGAATGAGCAGTTCTTC	TRBJ2-1	-	TRBD1	TRBV9
CASSMWEAWNEQFF	TGTGCCAGTAGTATGTGGGAGGCCTGGAATGAGCAGTTCTTC	TRBJ2-1	-	-	TRBV19
CASNRPGAYNEQFF	TGTGCCAGCAACCGTCCGGGGGCCTACAATGAGCAGTTCTTC	TRBJ2-1	once	-	TRBV11-2
CASSKYFTDTQYF	TGTGCCAGCAGCAAGTATTTTACAGATACGCAGTATTTT	TRBJ2-3	-	-	TRBV11-3
CASSSGYEQYF	TGTGCCAGCAGTTCGGGCTACGAGCAGTACTTC	TRBJ2-7	-	-	TRBV28
CASSRTVNYEQYF	TGTGCCAGCAGTAGGACAGTCAACTACGAGCAGTACTTC	TRBJ2-7	-	-	TRBV6-5
CASRTSGYNEQFF	TGTGCCAGCAGGACTAGCGGATACAATGAGCAGTTCTTC	TRBJ2-1	-	TRBD2	TRBV25-1
CASSLVSWGSSNYGYTF	TGTGCCAGCAGCTTAGTCTCTTGGGGCAGCAGTAACTATGGCTACACCTTC	TRBJ1-2	-	-	TRBV7-2
CSARLAGGPYNEQFF	TGCAGCGCCCGGCTAGCGGGGGGACCCTACAATGAGCAGTTCTTC	TRBJ2-1	-	TRBD2	TRBV29-1
CASSRGQFSYEQYF	TGTGCCAGCAGCCGTGGACAGTTCTCCTACGAGCAGTACTTC	TRBJ2-7	-	-	TRBV7-2
CASSLGQPYEQYF	TGTGCCAGCAGTTTAGGACAGCCCTACGAGCAGTACTTC	TRBJ2-7	-	-	TRBV28
CASSFMTGLETQYF	TGCGCCAGCAGCTTCATGACAGGATTAGAGACCCAGTACTTC	TRBJ2-5	-	-	TRBV5-1
CASSLRDTDTEAFF	TGTGCCAGCAGCCTAAGGGACACCGACACTGAAGCTTTCTTT	TRBJ1-1	-	-	TRBV13
CASSLMGEKLFF	TGTGCCAGCAGCTTAATGGGTGAAAAACTGTTTTTT	TRBJ1-4	-	-	TRBV7-8
CASSLNGRLQETQYF	TGTGCCAGCAGCTTAAACGGGAGACTACAAGAGACCCAGTACTTC	TRBJ2-5	-	-	TRBV11-2
CASSPRQLATGELFF	TGTGCCAGCAGCCCCCGACAGTTGGCCACCGGGGAGCTGTTTTTT	TRBJ2-2	-	-	TRBV5-4
CASSVEASGKGDTQYF	TGTGCCAGCAGCGTAGAGGCTAGCGGGAAGGGAGATACGCAGTATTTT	TRBJ2-3	-	TRBD2	TRBV9
CASDRQGNTEAFF	TGTGCCAGCGACAGACAGGGGAACACTGAAGCTTTCTTT	TRBJ1-1	-	TRBD1	TRBV2
CASRGGSYGYTF	TGTGCCAGCAGGGGGGGGAGCTATGGCTACACCTTC	TRBJ1-2	-	-	TRBV28
CASSTSDRLYEQYF	TGTGCCAGCAGCACCTCGGACAGGCTCTACGAGCAGTACTTC	TRBJ2-7	once	TRBD1	TRBV7-2
CASSLTKLAGATDTQYF	TGTGCCAGCAGCTTAACTAAGCTAGCGGGAGCCACAGATACGCAGTATTTT	TRBJ2-3	once	TRBD2	TRBV7-3
CASRRTSEAFF	TGTGCCAGCAGACGGACAAGCGAAGCTTTCTTT	TRBJ1-1	-	-	TRBV28